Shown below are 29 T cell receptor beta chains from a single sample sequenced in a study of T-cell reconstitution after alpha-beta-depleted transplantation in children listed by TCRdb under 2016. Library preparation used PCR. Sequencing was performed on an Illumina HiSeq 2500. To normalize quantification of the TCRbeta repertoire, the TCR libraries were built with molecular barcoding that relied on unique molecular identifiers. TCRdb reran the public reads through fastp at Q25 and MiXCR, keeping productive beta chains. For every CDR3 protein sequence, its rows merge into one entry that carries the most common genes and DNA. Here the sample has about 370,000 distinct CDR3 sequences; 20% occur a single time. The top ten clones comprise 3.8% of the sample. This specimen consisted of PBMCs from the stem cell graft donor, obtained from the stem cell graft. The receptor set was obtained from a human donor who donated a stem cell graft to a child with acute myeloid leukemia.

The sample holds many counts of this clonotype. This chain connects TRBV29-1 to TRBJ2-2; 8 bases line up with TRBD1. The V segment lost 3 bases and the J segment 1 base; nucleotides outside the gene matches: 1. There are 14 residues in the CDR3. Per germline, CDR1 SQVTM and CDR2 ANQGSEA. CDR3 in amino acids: CSVEGTGNTGELFF. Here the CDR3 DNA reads TGCAGCGTTGAGGGGACAGGGAACACCGGGGAGCTGTTTTTT.

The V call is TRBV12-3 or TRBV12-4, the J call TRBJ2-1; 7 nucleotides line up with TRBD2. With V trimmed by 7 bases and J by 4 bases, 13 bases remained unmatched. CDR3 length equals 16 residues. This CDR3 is CASTTGGREPYNEQFF. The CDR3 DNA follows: TGTGCCAGCACCACAGGCGGGAGAGAACCTTACAATGAGCAGTTCTTC.

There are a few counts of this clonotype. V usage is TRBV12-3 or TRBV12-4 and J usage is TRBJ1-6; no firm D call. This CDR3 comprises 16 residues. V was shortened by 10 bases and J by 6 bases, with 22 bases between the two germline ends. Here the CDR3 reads CATAPSNILVNSPLHF. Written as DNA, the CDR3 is TGTGCCACCGCCCCATCCAATATCCTAGTTAATTCACCCCTCCACTTT.

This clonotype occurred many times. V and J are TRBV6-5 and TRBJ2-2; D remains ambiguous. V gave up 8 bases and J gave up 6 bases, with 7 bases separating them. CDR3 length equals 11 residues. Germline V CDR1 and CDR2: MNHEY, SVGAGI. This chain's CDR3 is CASGFSGELFF. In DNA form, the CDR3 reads TGTGCCAGCGGTTTTTCCGGGGAGCTGTTTTTT.

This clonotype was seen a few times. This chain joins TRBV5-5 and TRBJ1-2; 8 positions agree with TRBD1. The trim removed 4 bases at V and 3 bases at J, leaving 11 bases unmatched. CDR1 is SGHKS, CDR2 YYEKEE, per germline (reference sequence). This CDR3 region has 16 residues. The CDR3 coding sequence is TGTGCCAGCAGCCCTGACGGGACAGGAACCTACTATGGCTACACCTTC. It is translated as CASSPDGTGTYYGYTF.

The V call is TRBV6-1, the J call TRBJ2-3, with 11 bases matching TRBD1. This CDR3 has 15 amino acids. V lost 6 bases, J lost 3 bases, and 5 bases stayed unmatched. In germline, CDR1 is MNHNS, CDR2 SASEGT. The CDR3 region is CASRTGQGATDTQYF. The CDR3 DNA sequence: TGTGCCAGCAGAACCGGACAGGGGGCTACAGATACGCAGTATTTT.

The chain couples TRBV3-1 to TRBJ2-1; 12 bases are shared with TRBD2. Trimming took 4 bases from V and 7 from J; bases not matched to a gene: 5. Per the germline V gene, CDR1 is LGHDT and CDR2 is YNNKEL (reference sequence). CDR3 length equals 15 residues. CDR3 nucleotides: TGTGCCAGCAGCCCCCAACTAGCGGGAGGAAATGAGCAGTTCTTC. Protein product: CASSPQLAGGNEQFF.

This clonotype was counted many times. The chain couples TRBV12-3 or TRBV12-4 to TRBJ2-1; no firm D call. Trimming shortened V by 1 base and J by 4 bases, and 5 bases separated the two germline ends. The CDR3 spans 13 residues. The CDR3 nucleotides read TGTGCCAGCAGTTTAGGCGGTTACAATGAGCAGTTCTTC. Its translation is CASSLGGYNEQFF.

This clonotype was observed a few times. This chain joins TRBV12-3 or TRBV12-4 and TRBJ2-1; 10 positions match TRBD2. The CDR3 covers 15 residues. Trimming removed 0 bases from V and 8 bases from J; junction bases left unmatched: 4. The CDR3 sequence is CASSLAELAGYEQFF. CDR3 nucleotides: TGTGCCAGCAGTTTAGCCGAACTAGCGGGATATGAGCAGTTCTTC.

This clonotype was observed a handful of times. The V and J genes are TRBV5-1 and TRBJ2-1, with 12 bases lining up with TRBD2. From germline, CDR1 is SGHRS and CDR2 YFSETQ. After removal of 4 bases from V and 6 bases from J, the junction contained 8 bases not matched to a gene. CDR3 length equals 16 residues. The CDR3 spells CASSVTSGRPGNEQFF. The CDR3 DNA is TGCGCCAGCAGCGTCACTAGCGGGAGGCCGGGCAATGAGCAGTTCTTC.

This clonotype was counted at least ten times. This CDR3 is CASSFLAGSDYEQYF. DNA of the CDR3: TGTGCCAGCAGCTTCCTAGCGGGAAGTGACTACGAGCAGTACTTC. V and J are TRBV7-3 and TRBJ2-7; 9 positions agree with TRBD2. Germline V gene data show CDR1 as SGHTA and CDR2 as FQGTGA. The CDR3 extends over 15 amino acids. J gave up 3 bases and V 3 bases, and 6 bases lay outside the gene matches.

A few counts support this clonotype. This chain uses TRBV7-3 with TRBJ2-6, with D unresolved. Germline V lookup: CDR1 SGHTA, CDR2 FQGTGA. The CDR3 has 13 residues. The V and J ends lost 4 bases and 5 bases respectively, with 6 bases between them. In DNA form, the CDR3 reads TGTGCCAGCAGCTCAGATAGGGCCAACGTCCTGACTTTC. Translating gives CASSSDRANVLTF.

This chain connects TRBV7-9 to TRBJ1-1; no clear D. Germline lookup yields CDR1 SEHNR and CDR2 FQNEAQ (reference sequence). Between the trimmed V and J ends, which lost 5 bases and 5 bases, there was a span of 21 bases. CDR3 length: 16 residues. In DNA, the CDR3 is TGTGCCAGCAGCATTAATTATGGGCCACAGAAAACTGAAGCTTTCTTT. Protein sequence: CASSINYGPQKTEAFF.

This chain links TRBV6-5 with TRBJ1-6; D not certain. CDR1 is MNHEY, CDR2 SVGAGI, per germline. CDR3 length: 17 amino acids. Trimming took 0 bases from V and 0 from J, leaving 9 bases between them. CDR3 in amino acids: CASSYSRPSSYNSPLHF. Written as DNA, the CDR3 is TGTGCCAGCAGTTACTCGCGGCCCAGCTCCTATAATTCACCCCTCCACTTT.

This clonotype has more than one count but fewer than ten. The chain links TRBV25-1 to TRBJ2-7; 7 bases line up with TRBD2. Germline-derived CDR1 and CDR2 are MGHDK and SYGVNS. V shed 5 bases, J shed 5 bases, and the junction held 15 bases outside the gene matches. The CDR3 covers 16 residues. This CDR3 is CASSNEGLPTGDEQYF. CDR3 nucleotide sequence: TGTGCCAGCAGTAACGAGGGACTACCGACTGGAGACGAGCAGTACTTC.

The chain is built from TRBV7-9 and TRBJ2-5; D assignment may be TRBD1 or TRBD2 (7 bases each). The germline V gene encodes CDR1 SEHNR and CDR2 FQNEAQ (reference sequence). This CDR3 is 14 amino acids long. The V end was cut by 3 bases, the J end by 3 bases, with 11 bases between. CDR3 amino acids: CASSFRGREETQYF. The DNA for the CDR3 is TGTGCCAGCAGCTTCAGGGGGAGGGAAGAGACCCAGTACTTC.

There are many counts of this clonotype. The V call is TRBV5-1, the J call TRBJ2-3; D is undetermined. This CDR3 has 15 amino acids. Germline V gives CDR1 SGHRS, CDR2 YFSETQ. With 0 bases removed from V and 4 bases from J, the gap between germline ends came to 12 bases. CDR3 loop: CASSLAVPPPDTQYF. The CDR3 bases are TGCGCCAGCAGCTTGGCGGTTCCCCCCCCAGATACGCAGTATTTT.

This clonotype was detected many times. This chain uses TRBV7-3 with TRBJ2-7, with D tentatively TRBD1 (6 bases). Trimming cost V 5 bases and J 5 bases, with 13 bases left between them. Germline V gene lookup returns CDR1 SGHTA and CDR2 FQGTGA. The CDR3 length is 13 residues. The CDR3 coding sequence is TGTGCCAGCAGCCCCCCAGGGGCCAACGAGCAGTACTTC. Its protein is CASSPPGANEQYF.

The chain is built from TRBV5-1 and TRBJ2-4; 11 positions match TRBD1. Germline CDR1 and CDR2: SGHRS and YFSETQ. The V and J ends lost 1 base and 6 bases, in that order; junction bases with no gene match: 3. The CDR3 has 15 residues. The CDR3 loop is CASSLIGTGGNIQYF. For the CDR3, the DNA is TGCGCCAGCAGCTTGATCGGGACAGGGGGAAACATTCAGTACTTC.

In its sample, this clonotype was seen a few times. CDR3 in DNA: TGTGCCAGCAGCGTAGCTACATGGGGGCGGGAGGCCATTACGGCCCAGTACTTC. Translation: CASSVATWGREAITAQYF. This sequence joins TRBV9 and TRBJ2-5, with TRBD2 matching over 8 bases. Germline CDR1 reads SGDLS; CDR2 reads YYNGEE. The CDR3 has 18 residues. V lost 0 bases, J lost 9 bases, and 19 bases stayed unmatched. Based on the CDR3 plus reference TRBV9 and TRBJ2-5, the full variable domain is DSGVTQTPKHLITATGQRVTLRCSPRSGDLSVYWYQQSLDQGLQFLIQYYNGEERAKGNILERFSAQQFPDLHSELNLSSLELGDSALYFCASSVATWGREAITAQYFGPGTRLLVL.

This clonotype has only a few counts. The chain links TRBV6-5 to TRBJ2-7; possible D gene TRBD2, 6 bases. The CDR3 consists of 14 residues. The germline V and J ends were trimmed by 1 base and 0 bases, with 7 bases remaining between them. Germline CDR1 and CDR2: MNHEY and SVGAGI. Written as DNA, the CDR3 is TGTGCCAGCAGTTACTACGGGAGCTCCTACGAGCAGTACTTC. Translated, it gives CASSYYGSSYEQYF.

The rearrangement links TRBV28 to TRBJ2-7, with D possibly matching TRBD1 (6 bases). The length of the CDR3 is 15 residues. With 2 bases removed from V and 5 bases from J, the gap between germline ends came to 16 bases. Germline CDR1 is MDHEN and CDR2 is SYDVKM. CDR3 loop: CASSLTQQGFDEQYF. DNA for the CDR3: TGTGCCAGCAGTTTAACCCAACAGGGATTTGACGAGCAGTACTTC.

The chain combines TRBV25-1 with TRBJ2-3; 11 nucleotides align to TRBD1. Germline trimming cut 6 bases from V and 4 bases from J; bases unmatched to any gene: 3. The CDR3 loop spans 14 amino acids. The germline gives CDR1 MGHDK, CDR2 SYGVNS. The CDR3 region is CASRGQGVPDTQYF. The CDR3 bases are TGTGCCAGCAGGGGACAGGGGGTCCCAGATACGCAGTATTTT.

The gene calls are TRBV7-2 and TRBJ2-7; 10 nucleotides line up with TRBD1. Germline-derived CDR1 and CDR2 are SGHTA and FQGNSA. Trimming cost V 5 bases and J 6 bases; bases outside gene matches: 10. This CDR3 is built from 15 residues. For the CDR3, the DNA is TGTGCCAGCAGCCCGAGACAGGGGGCGCTTGGCGAGCAGTACTTC. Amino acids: CASSPRQGALGEQYF. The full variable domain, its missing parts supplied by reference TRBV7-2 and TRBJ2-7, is GAGVSQSPSNKVTEKGKDVELRCDPISGHTALYWYRQSLGQGLEFLIYFQGNSAPDKSGLPSDRFSAERTGGSVSTLTIQRTQQEDSAVYLCASSPRQGALGEQYFGPGTRLTVT.

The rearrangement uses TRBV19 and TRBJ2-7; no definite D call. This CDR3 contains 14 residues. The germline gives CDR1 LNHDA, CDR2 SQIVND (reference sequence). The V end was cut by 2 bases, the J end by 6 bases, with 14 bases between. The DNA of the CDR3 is TGTGCCAGTAGTATAACAGCCGACGGCGGCGAGCAGTACTTC. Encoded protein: CASSITADGGEQYF.

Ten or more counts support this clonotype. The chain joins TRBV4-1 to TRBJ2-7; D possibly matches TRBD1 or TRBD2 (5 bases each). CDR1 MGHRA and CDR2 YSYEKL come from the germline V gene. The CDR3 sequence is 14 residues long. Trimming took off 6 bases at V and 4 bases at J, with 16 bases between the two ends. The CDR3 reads CASRAWEWGYEQYF. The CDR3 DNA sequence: TGCGCCAGCAGGGCTTGGGAGTGGGGGTACGAGCAGTACTTC.

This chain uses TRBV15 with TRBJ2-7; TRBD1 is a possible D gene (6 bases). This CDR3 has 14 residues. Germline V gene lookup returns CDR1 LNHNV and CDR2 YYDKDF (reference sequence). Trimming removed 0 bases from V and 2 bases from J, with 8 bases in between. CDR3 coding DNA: TGTGCCACCAGCAGAGATCCAGGGGCCTACGAGCAGTACTTC. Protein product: CATSRDPGAYEQYF.

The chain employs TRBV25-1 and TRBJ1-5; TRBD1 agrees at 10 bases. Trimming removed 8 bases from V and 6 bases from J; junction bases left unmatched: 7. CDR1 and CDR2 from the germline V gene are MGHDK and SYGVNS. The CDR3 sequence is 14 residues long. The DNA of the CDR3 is TGTGCCAGCGCCGGGACAGGGGAAATTCAGCCCCAGCATTTT. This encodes CASAGTGEIQPQHF. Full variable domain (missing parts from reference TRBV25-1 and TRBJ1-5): EADIYQTPRYLVIGTGKKITLECSQTMGHDKMYWYQQDPGMELHLIHYSYGVNSTEKGDLSSESTVSRIRTEHFPLTLESARPSHTSQYLCASAGTGEIQPQHFGDGTRLSIL.

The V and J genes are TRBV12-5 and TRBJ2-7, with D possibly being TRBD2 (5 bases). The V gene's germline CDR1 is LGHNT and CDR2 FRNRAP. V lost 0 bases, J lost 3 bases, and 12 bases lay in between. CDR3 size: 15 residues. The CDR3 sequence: CASGLVVAQSYEQYF. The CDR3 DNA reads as TGTGCTAGTGGTTTGGTCGTAGCGCAGAGCTACGAGCAGTACTTC.